This TCR beta chain was recorded in a study of T cells in localized non-small cell lung cancer. Overall study findings and caveats: Multi-region tumor sequencing was not done, so intratumor heterogeneity could not be excluded. Of the top 100 tumor clones, median around 60 were in adjacent lung, approximately 29 among its top 100.

This clone was detected only a few times. The antigen remains undetermined. Clones were read by immunoSEQ multiplex PCR, and TCRdb kept only the in-frame ones, dropping some. The top ten clones hold 5.2% of a sample with about 11,000 clones, roughly 29% of them seen once. CDR1 and CDR2 from the germline V gene are MNHGY and SAAAGT. This CDR3 has 15 amino acids. V gave up 0 bases and J gave up 7 bases, with 10 bases separating them. The sequence was obtained from a man between 40 and 70 years old with stage I lung adenocarcinoma. Sequenced here: lung tumor tissue, sampled before any cancer treatment. The genes are TRBV6-8 and TRBJ1-6; tentatively, D is TRBD1 (6 bases). For the CDR3, the DNA is TGTGCCAGCAGTTACTCTCCAGGGGAAAATTCACCCCTCCACTTT. It is translated as CASSYSPGENSPLHF.